This T cell receptor (beta chain) was captured by sequencing in a study of cytomegalovirus exposure and HLA in healthy donors. Donors likely had unrecorded immune exposures despite being nominally healthy when sampled. Both 60 Vbeta primers and 13 Jbeta primers went into the PCR. TCRdb keeps only in-frame clones here, not all; method: immunoSEQ multiplex PCR. The sample lists over 100,000 clones; 50% to 75% were seen once. CDR1 is SEHNR and CDR2 is FQNEAQ in the germline V gene (reference sequence). Trimming removed 4 bases from V and 0 bases from J, with 16 bases in between. The CDR3 has 17 residues. Details on this clone: Its specificity is not known.

Study results and caveats: Sequencing likely caused a cluster of highly shared sequence variants. The authors assumed roughly uniform sequencing depth across donors for presence/absence analyses.

The specimen sequenced was PBMCs. The chain couples TRBV7-9 to TRBJ2-1; tentative D call: TRBD1 (5 bases). The TCR was taken from a woman aged 40 to 50 in good health and CMV-seropositive. The CDR3 sequence is CASSSPLRTSSYNEQFF. The CDR3 DNA is TGTGCCAGCAGCTCTCCTTTGCGGACAAGCTCCTACAATGAGCAGTTCTTC.